This TCR beta chain was found in a study of T cell clonotyping in hematopoietic cell transplantation. J gave up 2 bases and V 5 bases, and 6 bases lay outside the gene matches. The CDR3 covers 15 residues. Germline lookup yields CDR1 SGHVS and CDR2 FNYEAQ. General study points: Higher Inverse Simpson Index values in graft donor and pretransplant recipient predicted broader posttransplant TCR diversity. Recipient TCR diversity dropped after transplant; expanded clonotypes rose from day 30 to 180.

TCRdb's table, derived via immunoSEQ multiplex PCR, lists solely in-frame clones and lacks some. The sample has approximately 41,000 clones; about 95% are singletons. Points on this clone: The antigen remains unidentified.

The sequence came from a man aged 25-40 years in good health. Some clones in this sample may be carry-over from other donors' samples. The sequencing sample was made of peripheral blood mononuclear cells. This chain uses TRBV7-6 with TRBJ2-7, with 10 bases aligning to TRBD1. As DNA, the CDR3 is TGTGCCAGCAGCCGGGGACAGGGGAGGGCCTACGAGCAGTACTTC. Translated: CASSRGQGRAYEQYF.